These 28 T cell receptor beta chains were sequenced from one sample in a study of blood T cells in healthy people across ages. Alongside a J-beta primer mix, a sample-barcoded 5' primer served in a second PCR lasting about 6 to 12 cycles. TCRdb fed the 5' RACE reads into MiXCR, producing one record per CDR3 protein. The data hold about a million distinct CDR3 sequences, with approximately 50% observed a single time. The sequenced material came from blood. Receptors originate from a woman aged 60-70 years in good health.

V usage is TRBV7-2 and J usage is TRBJ2-7, with D perhaps TRBD1 (6 bases). The CDR3 sequence is 12 residues long. From germline, CDR1 is SGHTA and CDR2 FQGNSA. Trimming stripped 1 base from V and 7 bases from J, with 8 bases between. The CDR3 DNA is TGTGCCAGCAGCTTAGACGACAGGGAGCAGTACTTC. This codes for CASSLDDREQYF. The full variable domain, completed using reference TRBV7-2 and TRBJ2-7, is GAGVSQSPSNKVTEKGKDVELRCDPISGHTALYWYRQSLGQGLEFLIYFQGNSAPDKSGLPSDRFSAERTGGSVSTLTIQRTQQEDSAVYLCASSLDDREQYFGPGTRLTVT.

This clonotype came up a few times. The chain couples TRBV7-2 to TRBJ2-6; D is possibly TRBD2 (6 bases). The germline V gene has CDR1 SGHTA and CDR2 FQGNSA. The CDR3 consists of 16 residues. The V gene lost 0 bases and the J gene lost 2 bases, with 8 bases spanning the gap. This CDR3 reads CASSLASGAGANVLTF. CDR3 nucleotides: TGTGCCAGCAGCTTAGCTAGCGGAGCTGGGGCCAACGTCCTGACTTTC.

This clonotype was counted a few times. The chain couples TRBV20-1 to TRBJ2-7; D not certain. CDR1 and CDR2 (germline): DFQATT, SNEGSKA (reference sequence). Trimming removed 3 bases from V and 2 bases from J, with 14 bases in between. The CDR3 is 14 residues long. DNA for the CDR3: TGCAGTGCTAGGACCTCCTCCTACCCCTACGAGCAGTACTTC. Translation gives CSARTSSYPYEQYF.

The rearrangement links TRBV10-3 to TRBJ1-1; possible D gene TRBD1, 5 bases. The germline CDR1 and CDR2 sequences are ENHRY and SYGVKD. The CDR3 has 12 amino acids. V was shortened by 4 bases and J by 8 bases, with 11 bases between the two germline ends. The CDR3 DNA reads as TGTGCCATCAGTGGAAACCGGGACGAAGCTTTCTTT. Its protein product is CAISGNRDEAFF.

The V call is TRBV20-1, the J call TRBJ2-7; 10 bases are shared with TRBD1. The CDR3 has 13 residues. The trim removed 6 bases at V and 5 bases at J, leaving 7 bases unmatched. Germline assignment: CDR1 DFQATT and CDR2 SNEGSKA (reference sequence). CDR3 sequence reads: CSAPGTGEDEQYF. The DNA for the CDR3 is TGCAGTGCACCCGGGACAGGGGAAGACGAGCAGTACTTC.

With respect to this clonotype: The junction departs from germline at one end; a sequencing error may be responsible. This rearrangement joins TRBV29-1 to TRBJ1-3; a possible D gene is TRBD1 (5 bases). The CDR3 totals 13 residues. CDR1 and CDR2 (germline): SQVTM, ANQGSEA. CDR3 nucleotides: TGCAGCACTCAAGGGGCTGGGGGAAGCACCATATATTTT. Translated, it gives CSTQGAGGSTIYF.

This clonotype has just a few counts. The gene calls are TRBV5-1 and TRBJ2-7; 8 nucleotides match TRBD2. This CDR3 region has 13 residues. After removal of 4 bases from V and 7 bases from J, the junction contained 7 bases not matched to a gene. CDR1 and CDR2 (germline): SGHRS, YFSETQ. CDR3 sequence (DNA): TGCGCCAGCAGCCTGGGACTAGTGAATGAGCAGTACTTC. Its protein product is CASSLGLVNEQYF.

The chain combines TRBV7-9 with TRBJ2-7, with TRBD1 as a possible D gene (6 bases). Germline-derived CDR1 and CDR2 are SEHNR and FQNEAQ (reference sequence). V lost 5 bases and J lost 4, with 15 bases in between. This CDR3 is built from 14 residues. CDR3: CASSQTGNVYEQYF. The CDR3 region has the DNA TGTGCCAGCAGCCAAACAGGGAATGTATACGAGCAGTACTTC.

V and J are TRBV20-1 and TRBJ1-4; 7 bases fit TRBD1. Germline values: CDR1 DFQATT, CDR2 SNEGSKA (reference sequence). The length of the CDR3 is 20 residues. With V trimmed by 1 base and J by 1 base, 18 bases remained unmatched. The chain's CDR3 is CSARGPRNRQGLETNEKLFF. CDR3 coding DNA: TGCAGTGCTAGAGGTCCCCGAAACCGACAGGGACTTGAAACTAATGAAAAACTGTTTTTT.

J is TRBJ2-3 and V is TRBV3-1; either TRBD1 or TRBD2 may supply D (6 bases each). This CDR3 comprises 14 residues. The V gene lost 4 bases and the J gene lost 2 bases, with 10 bases spanning the gap. The germline V gene has CDR1 LGHDT and CDR2 YNNKEL (reference sequence). The CDR3 protein is CASSRQDYTDTQYF. CDR3 sequence (DNA): TGTGCCAGCAGCCGACAGGACTACACAGATACGCAGTATTTT.

Comment on this clonotype: Mismatch with germline at one junction end may stem from a read error. V usage is TRBV7-2 and J usage is TRBJ2-7; 9 bases are a match to TRBD2. This CDR3 is built from 15 residues. Germline CDR1 SGHTA, CDR2 FQGNSA. The CDR3 DNA reads as TGTGCCAGCAGCTTAGATGCGACTAGCGGCTACGGGCAGTACTTC. Protein sequence: CASSLDATSGYGQYF.

The rearrangement links TRBV10-3 to TRBJ1-5, with 7 bases fitting TRBD1. The germline V gene encodes CDR1 ENHRY and CDR2 SYGVKD. The CDR3 runs 14 residues. J lost 6 bases, V lost 10 bases, and 12 bases had no gene match. As DNA, the CDR3 is TGTGCCACCAACGCGAACAGGGGCTTTCAGCCCCAGCATTTT. Amino acid sequence: CATNANRGFQPQHF.

V is TRBV14 and J is TRBJ2-1, with TRBD2 matching 9 bases. V dropped 0 bases and J dropped 0; count of bases not matched to a gene: 9. This CDR3 has 19 amino acids. Germline V lookup: CDR1 SGHDN, CDR2 FVKESK. The CDR3 region is CASSQERLAGWSSYNEQFF. As DNA, the CDR3 is TGTGCCAGCAGCCAAGAACGGCTAGCGGGATGGAGCTCCTACAATGAGCAGTTCTTC.

This clonotype has a handful of counts. This chain connects TRBV29-1 to TRBJ2-7; tentative D call: TRBD2 (6 bases). The CDR3 totals 13 residues. Germline V gives CDR1 SQVTM, CDR2 ANQGSEA. V was cut by 7 bases and J by 0 bases, with 13 bases left in between. The DNA of the CDR3 is TGCAGCGCTAAGACTAGAGCCTCCTACGAGCAGTACTTC. This translates into CSAKTRASYEQYF.

Regarding this clonotype: A much bigger clone sits one base away, suggesting this may be a read error. V and J are TRBV5-1 and TRBJ2-1; 8 bases are a match to TRBD2. CDR1 SGHRS and CDR2 YFSETQ come from the germline V gene. The CDR3 is 16 residues long. V shed 1 base, J shed 10 bases, and the junction held 13 bases outside the gene matches. The DNA for the CDR3 is TGCGCCAGCAGCTTGATCATGGGCGGGAGGAGTCACGAGCAGTTCTTC. Its protein product is CASSLIMGGRSHEQFF.

The CDR3 protein is CASSLTGITDTQYF. CDR3 nucleotides: TGTGCCAGCAGCTTGACAGGAATCACAGATACGCAGTATTTT. This rearrangement joins TRBV5-6 to TRBJ2-3, with D perhaps TRBD1 (5 bases). CDR1 and CDR2 (germline): SGHDT, YYEEEE. This CDR3 region has 14 residues. V was pared by 1 base and J by 2 bases, with 8 bases between.

To note about this clonotype: The junction and the germline gene differ at one end; a read error may be behind it. The chain carries TRBV5-6 and TRBJ1-2; D not resolved. This CDR3 spans 13 amino acids. Germline V gene sequence: CDR1 SGHDT, CDR2 YYEEEE. The CDR3 DNA follows: TGTGCCAGCAGCGCCGGGAATAACTATGGCTACATCTTC. Translated, it gives CASSAGNNYGYIF.

This clonotype occurred many times. The chain carries TRBV27 and TRBJ2-7; 14 nucleotides match TRBD2. The V and J ends lost 6 bases and 5 bases, in that order; junction bases with no gene match: 6. CDR3 length: 15 amino acids. Per germline, CDR1 MNHEY and CDR2 SMNVEV (reference sequence). CDR3 nucleotides: TGTGCCAGCAGCCCCGGGACTAGCGGGAGCAACGAGCAGTACTTC. Translating gives CASSPGTSGSNEQYF.

The chain joins TRBV6-5 to TRBJ2-7; TRBD1 agrees at 8 bases. Germline CDR1 reads MNHEY; CDR2 reads SVGAGI. The CDR3 extends over 15 amino acids. Losses at the gene ends were 2 bases for V and 2 bases for J; bases not matched to a gene: 5. The CDR3 loop reads CASSYQTGEAYEQYF. The CDR3 bases are TGTGCCAGCAGTTACCAGACAGGGGAGGCCTACGAGCAGTACTTC.

This clonotype occurred once. The chain uses TRBV29-1 and TRBJ2-1; no clear D. The V gene lost 1 base and the J gene lost 5 bases, with 9 bases spanning the gap. This CDR3 comprises 13 residues. Germline CDR1 is SQVTM and CDR2 is ANQGSEA. CDR3: CSVEGPVNNEQFF. The CDR3 nucleotides read TGCAGCGTTGAAGGGCCGGTAAACAATGAGCAGTTCTTC.

The chain uses TRBV5-1 and TRBJ1-1; no firm D call. Germline assignment: CDR1 SGHRS and CDR2 YFSETQ. The CDR3 is made up of 12 amino acids. V dropped 6 bases and J dropped 5 bases, with 11 bases sitting between them. CDR3 sequence reads: CASKLAGTEAFF. The CDR3 DNA reads TGCGCCAGCAAACTAGCGGGGACTGAAGCTTTCTTT.

DNA for the CDR3: TGTGCCATCAGTGAGACGCGACTAGTACAAATCACAGATACGCAGTATTTT. Encoded protein: CAISETRLVQITDTQYF. The rearrangement links TRBV10-3 to TRBJ2-3; D possibly corresponds to TRBD2 (6 bases). Germline V gene data show CDR1 as ENHRY and CDR2 as SYGVKD. V was cut by 2 bases and J by 2 bases, with 17 bases left in between. CDR3 size: 17 residues.

The chain is built from TRBV29-1 and TRBJ2-3; 9 nucleotides agree with TRBD2. This CDR3 spans 17 amino acids. Trimming at V came to 7 bases and at J to 2 bases, leaving 16 bases not matched to a gene. Germline V gene data show CDR1 as SQVTM and CDR2 as ANQGSEA. CDR3 sequence reads: CSASTRGRLADTDTQYF. The CDR3 DNA reads as TGCAGCGCCTCAACGAGGGGTCGACTAGCGGACACAGATACGCAGTATTTT.

The chain has TRBV10-3 and TRBJ1-2; no clear D. V shed 11 bases and J shed 0 bases, with 10 bases lying between them. This CDR3 comprises 12 residues. Germline CDR1 and CDR2: ENHRY and SYGVKD. The CDR3 sequence is CAANQANYGYTF. The CDR3, as DNA: TGTGCCGCCAACCAAGCTAACTATGGCTACACCTTC.

A few counts support this clonotype. This chain connects TRBV6-6 to TRBJ2-5; 7 bases agree with TRBD2. The DNA end favors TRBJ2-7, so the J call may be wrong. Germline assignment: CDR1 MNHNY and CDR2 SVGAGI (reference sequence). The length of the CDR3 is 12 residues. The CDR3 is CASRLRGDEQYF. The CDR3, as DNA: TGTGCCAGCAGACTACGGGGGGACGAGCAGTACTTC.

The rearrangement uses TRBV7-2 and TRBJ2-5; 7 bases map to TRBD2. There are 14 residues in the CDR3. The germline CDR1 and CDR2 sequences are SGHTA and FQGNSA. V was clipped by 1 base and J by 11 bases; unmatched bases: 10. The chain's CDR3 is CASSLGVLAGEQYF. The CDR3, as DNA: TGTGCCAGCAGCTTAGGGGTTCTGGCGGGAGAGCAGTACTTC.

The chain is built from TRBV2 and TRBJ2-7; TRBD2 aligns across 10 bases. This CDR3 is built from 14 residues. Germline V lookup: CDR1 SNHLY, CDR2 FYNNEI. V was clipped by 6 bases and J by 7 bases; unmatched bases: 9. DNA of the CDR3: TGTGCCAGCAGAATCACTAGCGGGAAGAATGAGCAGTACTTC. This encodes CASRITSGKNEQYF.

V and J are TRBV29-1 and TRBJ2-5, with D maybe TRBD2 (5 bases). The CDR3 runs to 12 residues. V dropped 3 bases and J dropped 11 bases, with 16 bases sitting between them. Germline-derived CDR1 and CDR2 are SQVTM and ANQGSEA. The CDR3 region is CSVDRDNNEQYF. The CDR3, as DNA: TGCAGCGTTGACCGGGATAACAATGAGCAGTACTTC. Using reference TRBV29-1 and TRBJ2-5 for the parts outside the CDR3, the full variable domain is SAVISQKPSRDICQRGTSLTIQCQVDSQVTMMFWYRQQPGQSLTLIATANQGSEATYESGFVIDKFPISRPNLTFSTLTVSNMSPEDSSIYLCSVDRDNNEQYFGPGTRLLVL.